What follows are 5 T cell receptor beta chains derived from one specimen sequenced in a study of T cell responses to AZD1222 COVID-19 vaccine (dated by TCRdb to the early 2020s). The intended sense of this specimen's time point label: baseline before first vaccination. To prepare the library, the immunoSEQ multiplex PCR assay was applied. Not all clones reach the TCRdb copy of this immuneACCESS table, which keeps in-frame sequences only. Checked studies attribute under half of the gap to unresolved V genes and leave the rest unexplained. The sample contains about 190,000 clones, around 94% of them found a single time. In total, the top ten clones hold roughly 1.4% of the sample. Here the sequenced sample was peripheral blood, taken on day 0 of AZD1222 vaccination. The source of these receptors is an adult in good health.

This chain connects TRBV5-1 to TRBJ1-1; D gene uncertain. The CDR3 consists of 15 residues. Trimming removed 7 bases from V and 0 bases from J, with 16 bases in between. CDR1 is SGHRS, CDR2 YFSETQ, per germline. CDR3 in amino acids: CASRPPGSMNTEAFF. Here the CDR3 DNA reads TGCGCCAGCCGACCCCCCGGCAGCATGAACACTGAAGCTTTCTTT.

The CDR3: CAISESQGKTNEKLFF. In DNA, the CDR3 is TGTGCCATCAGTGAGTCACAGGGGAAGACTAATGAAAAACTGTTTTTT. V gene TRBV10-3 combines with J gene TRBJ1-4; 7 nucleotides agree with TRBD1. This CDR3 has 16 residues. Germline loops: CDR1 ENHRY, CDR2 SYGVKD. Trimming took 0 bases from V and 2 from J; bases not matched to a gene: 3.

J is TRBJ1-5 and V is TRBV28; TRBD1 matches 7 bases. Germline assignment: CDR1 MDHEN and CDR2 SYDVKM. The V gene end was trimmed by 6 bases and the J gene end by 3 bases; junction bases not matched to a gene: 5. There are 14 residues in the CDR3. The CDR3 DNA sequence: TGTGCCAGCAGACTGACAGGGTACAATCAGCCCCAGCATTTT. This encodes CASRLTGYNQPQHF.

The CDR3 DNA follows: TGCGCCAGCAGCCAAGACCAGGGGCCTGGAAACACCATATATTTT. It encodes CASSQDQGPGNTIYF. J is TRBJ1-3 and V is TRBV4-3; maybe TRBD1 (6 bases). The CDR3 runs 15 residues. The V end was cut by 0 bases, the J end by 2 bases, with 8 bases between. Looked up from germline, CDR1 is LGHNA and CDR2 is YSLEER.

V is TRBV5-6 and J is TRBJ2-5, with 9 bases matching TRBD2. Germline V gene sequence: CDR1 SGHDT, CDR2 YYEEEE. Trimming removed 0 bases from V and 3 bases from J; junction bases left unmatched: 12. CDR3 length equals 18 residues. The CDR3 here is CASSLGRMLAGKKETQYF. The CDR3 DNA is TGTGCCAGCAGCTTGGGGCGAATGCTAGCGGGAAAAAAAGAGACCCAGTACTTC.